The 18 T cell receptor beta chains below all came from one sample that was sequenced in a study of T cells after yellow fever vaccination. One entry per CDR3 protein, called by TCRdb with MiXCR from the 5' RACE reads. The sample holds more than 350,000 distinct CDR3 sequences, around 10% seen once. Sequences were derived from PBMCs, sampled on the day of the first yellow fever vaccination. These receptors all stem from a man aged 18 to 30 who received the YFV17D yellow fever vaccine.

The V gene is TRBV7-3, the J gene TRBJ2-2, with 9 nucleotides matching TRBD1. After removal of 5 bases from V and 0 bases from J, the junction contained 16 bases not matched to a gene. This CDR3 spans 20 amino acids. CDR1 SGHTA and CDR2 FQGTGA come from the germline V gene. CDR3 residues: CASSQTTGTGLPANTGELFF. The CDR3 DNA reads TGTGCCAGCAGCCAGACAACCGGGACAGGGTTACCCGCGAACACCGGGGAGCTGTTTTTT. Supplemented by reference TRBV7-3 and TRBJ2-2, the full variable domain reads GAGVSQTPSNKVTEKGKYVELRCDPISGHTALYWYRQSLGQGPEFLIYFQGTGAADDSGLPNDRFFAVRPEGSVSTLKIQRTERGDSAVYLCASSQTTGTGLPANTGELFFGEGSRLTVL.

This clonotype was detected a few times. This chain uses TRBV9 with TRBJ2-1, with D possibly matching TRBD1 (6 bases). Germline V gene sequence: CDR1 SGDLS, CDR2 YYNGEE. The CDR3 loop spans 15 amino acids. V was shortened by 3 bases and J by 8 bases, with 18 bases between the two germline ends. The CDR3 here is CASSAGQLTRYEQFF. The CDR3 DNA sequence: TGTGCCAGCAGCGCCGGACAGCTTACTAGATATGAGCAGTTCTTC.

In its sample, this clonotype was seen a few times. CDR3 sequence reads: CAWSPTPGSWYF. The DNA of the CDR3 is TGTGCCTGGAGTCCGACCCCCGGTTCGTGGTACTTC. The V and J genes are TRBV30 and TRBJ2-7; D remains ambiguous. The V gene lost 2 bases and the J gene lost 12 bases, with 17 bases spanning the gap. Germline V gene data show CDR1 as GTSNPN and CDR2 as SVGIG (reference sequence). The CDR3 has 12 residues.

This clonotype came up a few times. The rearrangement uses TRBV20-1 and TRBJ2-3, with 10 nucleotides matching TRBD2. Germline values: CDR1 DFQATT, CDR2 SNEGSKA (reference sequence). After removal of 5 bases from V and 5 bases from J, the junction contained 4 bases not matched to a gene. The CDR3 contains 13 residues. The CDR3 sequence: CSAPAGGQDTQYF. The CDR3 DNA follows: TGCAGTGCTCCAGCGGGGGGGCAAGATACGCAGTATTTT.

The chain is built from TRBV4-1 and TRBJ2-5; TRBD1 agrees at 9 bases. Germline-derived CDR1 and CDR2 are MGHRA and YSYEKL. Trimming took 0 bases from V and 6 from J; bases not matched to a gene: 5. The CDR3 runs to 15 residues. CDR3 in amino acids: CASSQDPGTGQTQYF. The CDR3 DNA is TGCGCCAGCAGCCAAGATCCCGGGACAGGGCAGACCCAGTACTTC.

This clonotype was observed a handful of times. The rearrangement joins TRBV7-2 to TRBJ2-7; no reliable D call. V shed 5 bases and J shed 0 bases, with 14 bases lying between them. Germline assignment: CDR1 SGHTA and CDR2 FQGNSA. The CDR3 length is 15 residues. The CDR3 DNA sequence: TGTGCCAGCAGCCTACTCCCCCTACCCTCCTACGAGCAGTACTTC. Protein product: CASSLLPLPSYEQYF.

This clonotype has a handful of counts. The genes are TRBV7-2 and TRBJ2-1; TRBD1 aligns across 7 bases. Germline V lookup: CDR1 SGHTA, CDR2 FQGNSA. There are 13 residues in the CDR3. J gave up 7 bases and V 3 bases, and 3 bases lay outside the gene matches. The CDR3 loop reads CASSFKGANEQFF. For the CDR3, the DNA is TGTGCCAGCAGCTTTAAGGGGGCGAATGAGCAGTTCTTC. Full variable domain (missing parts from reference TRBV7-2 and TRBJ2-1): GAGVSQSPSNKVTEKGKDVELRCDPISGHTALYWYRQSLGQGLEFLIYFQGNSAPDKSGLPSDRFSAERTGGSVSTLTIQRTQQEDSAVYLCASSFKGANEQFFGPGTRLTVL.

This clonotype was detected a few times. This sequence joins TRBV20-1 and TRBJ1-1; D possibly corresponds to TRBD1 (5 bases). The V end was cut by 2 bases, the J end by 2 bases, with 12 bases between. CDR1 and CDR2 (germline): DFQATT, SNEGSKA (reference sequence). This CDR3 has 14 residues. The DNA for the CDR3 is TGCAGTGCTAGAAGAATGGGGGGAAACACTGAAGCTTTCTTT. This gives the protein CSARRMGGNTEAFF.

V usage is TRBV2 and J usage is TRBJ2-1, with 12 bases lining up with TRBD2. CDR1 is SNHLY, CDR2 FYNNEI, per germline. Trimming took 6 bases from V and 8 from J; bases not matched to a gene: 8. The CDR3 extends over 15 amino acids. The CDR3 DNA reads as TGTGCCAGCAGGGGACTAGCGGGTGTGGGGGATGAGCAGTTCTTC. This gives the protein CASRGLAGVGDEQFF. Drawing the rest from reference TRBV2 and TRBJ2-1, the complete variable domain is EPEVTQTPSHQVTQMGQEVILRCVPISNHLYFYWYRQILGQKVEFLVSFYNNEISEKSEIFDDQFSVERPDGSNFTLKIRSTKLEDSAMYFCASRGLAGVGDEQFFGPGTRLTVL.

This clonotype occurred a few times. The rearrangement joins TRBV5-1 to TRBJ2-7; 7 bases are shared with TRBD2. Per the germline V gene, CDR1 is SGHRS and CDR2 is YFSETQ. The V segment lost 4 bases and the J segment 0 bases; nucleotides outside the gene matches: 4. The CDR3 covers 14 residues. The CDR3 here is CASSPREDSYEQYF. DNA of the CDR3: TGCGCCAGCAGCCCCCGGGAGGACTCCTACGAGCAGTACTTC.

In its sample, this clonotype was seen a few times. The genes are TRBV20-1 and TRBJ2-7; 12 nucleotides align to TRBD2. In germline, CDR1 is DFQATT, CDR2 SNEGSKA (reference sequence). V lost 7 bases to trimming and J lost 4 bases; unmatched junction nucleotides: 2. The CDR3 totals 12 residues. CDR3: CSGLAGAYEQYV. The CDR3 DNA reads TGCAGTGGACTAGCGGGGGCTTACGAGCAGTACGTC.

The chain joins TRBV5-4 to TRBJ2-3, with a possible D match to TRBD1 (6 bases). Between the trimmed V and J ends, which lost 6 bases and 4 bases, there was a span of 18 bases. This CDR3 region has 15 residues. Germline CDR1 and CDR2: SGHNT and YYREEE (reference sequence). This chain's CDR3 is CASTLGATGPDTQYF. The CDR3 nucleotides read TGTGCCAGCACCCTAGGGGCGACAGGCCCAGATACGCAGTATTTT.

This clonotype was counted only a few times. The chain recombines TRBV11-2 with TRBJ2-4, with unresolved D. Germline V CDR1 and CDR2: SGHAT, FQNNGV. CDR3 length: 13 amino acids. The germline V and J ends were trimmed by 1 base and 5 bases, with 6 bases remaining between them. The CDR3 protein is CASSLVGENIQYF. CDR3 nucleotide sequence: TGTGCCAGCAGCTTAGTGGGTGAAAACATTCAGTACTTC.

The chain links TRBV24-1 to TRBJ2-1; 7 bases agree with TRBD2. V trimming: 5 bases; J trimming: 4 bases; junction bases outside the gene matches: 7. The CDR3 covers 15 residues. CDR1 and CDR2 (germline): KGHDR, SFDVKD. CDR3 sequence reads: CATSGGGGTYNEQFF. The CDR3 bases are TGTGCCACCAGTGGTGGGGGGGGGACTTACAATGAGCAGTTCTTC.

This clonotype was seen a handful of times. V usage is TRBV6-2 or TRBV6-3 and J usage is TRBJ2-2; D is ambiguous. V was trimmed by 7 bases and J by 9 bases, leaving 9 bases between them. The CDR3 is 11 amino acids. Looked up from germline, CDR1 is MNHEY and CDR2 is SVGEGT. The CDR3 nucleotides read TGTGCCAGCACAGATGCCTGGGAGCTGTTTTTT. Protein sequence: CASTDAWELFF.

The sample holds many counts of this clonotype. V usage is TRBV6-2 or TRBV6-3 and J usage is TRBJ1-5, with D perhaps matching TRBD1 (5 bases). This CDR3 has 13 amino acids. With 4 bases removed from V and 6 bases from J, the gap between germline ends came to 10 bases. Germline V gene data show CDR1 as MNHEY and CDR2 as SVGEGT. CDR3 DNA sequence: TGTGCCAGCAGTTGGGAGGGGAGTCAGCCCCAGCATTTT. Translating gives CASSWEGSQPQHF.

A few counts support this clonotype. This sequence joins TRBV5-5 and TRBJ1-2; 7 bases match TRBD1. With V trimmed by 4 bases and J by 4 bases, 7 bases remained unmatched. From germline, CDR1 is SGHKS and CDR2 YYEKEE (reference sequence). The CDR3 runs 14 residues. The DNA for the CDR3 is TGTGCCAGCAGCCTCCGGGACAGCCCCTATGGCTACACCTTC. Its translation: CASSLRDSPYGYTF.

This clonotype was detected a few times. V is TRBV7-2 and J is TRBJ2-5, with D possibly TRBD2 on 5 matching bases. The germline V gene encodes CDR1 SGHTA and CDR2 FQGNSA. The CDR3 is made up of 14 amino acids. The V gene lost 5 bases and the J gene lost 5 bases, with 15 bases spanning the gap. CDR3 region: CASSGGRPPETQYF. In DNA, the CDR3 is TGTGCCAGCAGCGGAGGCAGACCCCCGGAGACCCAGTACTTC.